This T cell receptor (beta chain) was sequenced for a study of T cell changes during pregnancy in multiple sclerosis. TCRdb's table, derived via immunoSEQ multiplex PCR, lists solely in-frame clones and lacks some. The sample shows around 36,000 clones, over 75% of them seen only once. Comments on this clone: The limits of the CDR3 on the DNA are not certain, so only TCRdb's listed CDR3 is given.

Looked up from germline, CDR1 is MNHEY and CDR2 is SMNVEV (reference sequence). Termini included, the CDR3 measures 19 amino acids. V usage is TRBV27 and J usage is TRBJ1-2; the D call of TRBD1 is as the table states it, not checked on the DNA. The clonotype comes from a female donor with multiple sclerosis, enrolled in a pregnancy study. The sample was CD8+ T cells from peripheral blood mononuclear cells, taken before pregnancy. CDR3: CASSSSRGLALSASYGYTF.